The 17 T cell receptor beta chains below come from one sample, sequenced in a study of beta chain features in type 1 diabetes. Every isolated RNA sample was fully reverse transcribed, so sequencing captured expressed TCRB transcripts. Data came from immunoSEQ multiplex PCR; TCRdb stores just in-frame clones and leaves some out. This sample has about 230,000 clones, with roughly 9.6% found just once. Sequencing input: naive CD4+ T cells from blood. The receptors shown here come from a woman under 30 in good health.

This clone turned up a few times. This chain uses TRBV30 with TRBJ2-4; no firm D call. CDR1 and CDR2 from the germline V gene are GTSNPN and SVGIG (reference sequence). Trimming pared 1 base from V and 2 bases from J, leaving 6 bases between. This CDR3 spans 13 amino acids. The CDR3 DNA reads TGTGCCTGGAGTGGAGGCACCAAAAACATTCAGTACTTC. Protein: CAWSGGTKNIQYF.

The rearrangement links TRBV5-6 to TRBJ1-2; TRBD1 matches 7 bases. Germline trimming cut 3 bases from V and 3 bases from J; bases unmatched to any gene: 2. This CDR3 is built from 13 residues. In germline, CDR1 is SGHDT, CDR2 YYEEEE. DNA of the CDR3: TGTGCCAGCAGCTCCGGGACAGACTATGGCTACACCTTC. Protein product: CASSSGTDYGYTF.

This clone was seen more than once but under ten times. This chain joins TRBV27 and TRBJ1-2, with D possibly TRBD1 on 5 matching bases. The CDR3 consists of 17 residues. The germline V gene has CDR1 MNHEY and CDR2 SMNVEV (reference sequence). Trimming took off 3 bases at V and 4 bases at J, with 21 bases between the two ends. The CDR3 region has the DNA TGTGCCAGCAGTTTCGGGAGGGGTGCATCTTGGCTCTATGGCTACACCTTC. Encoded protein: CASSFGRGASWLYGYTF.

This clone showed up just a few times. J is TRBJ2-5 and V is TRBV20-1; D remains unclear. The CDR3 sequence is 11 residues long. CDR1 DFQATT and CDR2 SNEGSKA come from the germline V gene (reference sequence). Trimming shortened V by 1 base and J by 2 bases, and 2 bases separated the two germline ends. In DNA form, the CDR3 reads TGCAGTGCTAGAGCTCAAGAGACCCAGTACTTC. It translates to CSARAQETQYF.

The rearrangement joins TRBV7-9 to TRBJ1-1; no reliable D call. The V gene lost 7 bases and the J gene lost 4 bases, with 4 bases spanning the gap. The CDR3 has 10 amino acids. The V gene's germline CDR1 is SEHNR and CDR2 FQNEAQ (reference sequence). CDR3 residues: CASILTEAFF. The CDR3 bases are TGTGCCAGCATCCTCACTGAAGCTTTCTTT.

The chain combines TRBV2 with TRBJ1-1; D gene uncertain. The V end lost 4 bases, the J end lost 4 bases, and 7 bases lay between the germline ends. CDR3 length: 12 residues. The V gene's germline CDR1 is SNHLY and CDR2 FYNNEI. The CDR3 DNA sequence: TGTGCCAGCAGTGCTGTTCCCACTGAAGCTTTCTTT. Translation gives CASSAVPTEAFF.

The chain joins TRBV27 to TRBJ1-1; no reliable D call. Germline CDR1 MNHEY, CDR2 SMNVEV (reference sequence). Trimming took 1 base from V and 7 from J, leaving 10 bases between them. This CDR3 is built from 13 residues. Here the CDR3 reads CASSLFVTGEAFF. The CDR3, as DNA: TGTGCCAGCAGTTTATTCGTTACGGGTGAAGCTTTCTTT.

The rearrangement uses TRBV6-5 and TRBJ2-7; 9 bases agree with TRBD2. The V gene end was trimmed by 4 bases and the J gene end by 6 bases; junction bases not matched to a gene: 7. Germline assignment: CDR1 MNHEY and CDR2 SVGAGI. CDR3 length: 14 residues. The CDR3 reads CASSSLAGAPEQYF. The CDR3 DNA reads TGTGCCAGCAGTTCTTTAGCGGGAGCTCCCGAGCAGTACTTC.

The chain recombines TRBV2 with TRBJ1-4; the D gene is possibly TRBD1 (6 bases). CDR3 length: 14 amino acids. The germline CDR1 and CDR2 sequences are SNHLY and FYNNEI. Trimming took off 7 bases at V and 3 bases at J, with 12 bases between the two ends. The CDR3 DNA follows: TGTGCCAGCAAGGTCCGGACAGCTAATGAAAAACTGTTTTTT. Amino acids: CASKVRTANEKLFF.

The J gene is TRBJ1-4, the V gene TRBV5-1, with D possibly matching TRBD1 (5 bases). Germline assignment: CDR1 SGHRS and CDR2 YFSETQ. The CDR3 has 16 residues. V shed 2 bases and J shed 4 bases, with 15 bases lying between them. The CDR3 loop reads CASSFGGAPNNEKLFF. CDR3 nucleotide sequence: TGCGCCAGCAGCTTCGGAGGGGCGCCTAATAATGAAAAACTGTTTTTT.

This clone was counted between two and nine times. The chain is built from TRBV27 and TRBJ2-3, with 8 bases matching TRBD1. V shed 6 bases, J shed 4 bases, and the junction held 9 bases outside the gene matches. This CDR3 spans 15 amino acids. Germline V CDR1 and CDR2: MNHEY, SMNVEV (reference sequence). CDR3 in amino acids: CASSPGQGRADTQYF. The CDR3 region has the DNA TGTGCCAGCAGCCCAGGACAGGGAAGGGCAGATACGCAGTATTTT.

The rearrangement joins TRBV4-1 to TRBJ1-4; 7 bases are a match to TRBD1. The germline V gene has CDR1 MGHRA and CDR2 YSYEKL. V lost 4 bases, J lost 6 bases, and 8 bases stayed unmatched. This CDR3 contains 15 residues. The DNA for the CDR3 is TGCGCCAGCAGCCGACTGACAGGGCTTCATGAAAAACTGTTTTTT. It codes for CASSRLTGLHEKLFF.

This clone was seen a few times. This chain joins TRBV4-1 and TRBJ2-7; 10 bases fit TRBD2. V was pared by 0 bases and J by 2 bases, with 4 bases of the junction left unmatched. The CDR3 consists of 16 residues. Germline loops: CDR1 MGHRA, CDR2 YSYEKL. DNA of the CDR3: TGCGCCAGCAGCCAAGATTGGCTAGCGGGGGCCTACGAGCAGTACTTC. It codes for CASSQDWLAGAYEQYF.

In this sample, this clone turned up a few times. This sequence joins TRBV9 and TRBJ2-7, with D unclear. From germline, CDR1 is SGDLS and CDR2 YYNGEE. V gave up 0 bases and J gave up 3 bases, with 10 bases separating them. This CDR3 contains 14 residues. In DNA form, the CDR3 reads TGTGCCAGCAGCGTAGCGGGTGACGGCTACGAGCAGTACTTC. It yields the protein CASSVAGDGYEQYF. The full variable domain, completed using reference TRBV9 and TRBJ2-7, is DSGVTQTPKHLITATGQRVTLRCSPRSGDLSVYWYQQSLDQGLQFLIQYYNGEERAKGNILERFSAQQFPDLHSELNLSSLELGDSALYFCASSVAGDGYEQYFGPGTRLTVT.

This chain uses TRBV18 with TRBJ2-5; tentative D call: TRBD1 (6 bases). The V end was cut by 8 bases, the J end by 3 bases, with 13 bases between. CDR1 is KGHSH and CDR2 is LQKENI in the germline V gene. The CDR3 consists of 13 residues. CDR3 residues: CASQQGREETQYF. CDR3 in DNA: TGTGCCAGCCAACAGGGAAGGGAAGAGACCCAGTACTTC.

The J gene is TRBJ1-1, the V gene TRBV19; D call uncertain. Germline CDR1 is LNHDA and CDR2 is SQIVND (reference sequence). Trimming cost V 2 bases and J 1 base, with 5 bases left between them. The CDR3 runs to 13 residues. The CDR3 sequence: CASSIPGNTEAFF. The CDR3 bases are TGTGCCAGTAGTATACCGGGGAACACTGAAGCTTTCTTT.

This clone was seen a few times. The V call is TRBV7-9, the J call TRBJ2-1; 10 positions match TRBD1. The germline V gene has CDR1 SEHNR and CDR2 FQNEAQ (reference sequence). J was trimmed by 2 bases and V by 5 bases; bases with no gene match: 3. CDR3 size: 15 residues. CDR3 DNA sequence: TGTGCCAGCAGCCGAGGGACAGGGGCCTACAATGAGCAGTTCTTC. As protein: CASSRGTGAYNEQFF.